A selection of T cell receptor beta chains follows, all from one sample in a study of blood T cell repertoires in COVID-19. The protocol was immunoSEQ multiplex PCR, while the TCRdb copy is restricted to in-frame clones and leaves out a portion. The sample has about 140,000 clones, roughly 85% seen once; the top ten hold approximately 3.6%. The sample taken for sequencing was peripheral blood. These receptors all come from a man aged 60 to 75 with acute or convalescent COVID-19. CDR3s include the opening cysteine and the closing phenylalanine or tryptophan. D genes are given only for firm matches. Size is stated for part of the rows, as once, few or many counts, or as a class when the clone is expanded.

J: TRBJ2-1
V: TRBV5-4
size: NA
length: 16
D: TRBD1
CDR3: CASSLTGTAAYNEQFF
DNA: TGTGCCAGCAGTCTTACCGGGACAGCTGCCTACAATGAGCAGTTCTTC

J: TRBJ2-1
V: TRBV24-1
size: NA
length: 15
D: NA
CDR3: CATSDLITSRNEQFF
DNA: TGTGCCACCAGTGATTTGATCACTAGCAGGAATGAGCAGTTCTTC

J: TRBJ2-1
V: TRBV3-1/TRBV3-2
size: NA
length: 16
D: TRBD2
CDR3: CASSQERLAGYNEQFF
DNA: TGTGCCAGCAGCCAAGAGAGGCTAGCGGGCTACAATGAGCAGTTCTTC

J: TRBJ1-5
V: TRBV18
size: NA
length: 13
D: NA
CDR3: CASSRQTNQPQHF
DNA: TGTGCCAGCTCAAGACAGACTAATCAGCCCCAGCATTTT

J: TRBJ1-2
V: TRBV30
size: NA
length: 14
D: TRBD1
CDR3: CAWSPRDRRVGYTF
DNA: TGTGCCTGGAGTCCCCGGGACAGGCGGGTTGGCTACACCTTC

J: TRBJ1-6
V: TRBV3-1/TRBV3-2
size: NA
length: 14
D: NA
CDR3: CASSPLDRTSPLHF
DNA: TGTGCCAGCAGCCCCCTCGACAGGACCTCACCCCTCCACTTT

J: TRBJ1-2
V: TRBV11-2
size: NA
length: 15
D: NA
CDR3: CASSSLGTLDYGYTF
DNA: TGTGCCAGCAGCTCGTTGGGGACTTTGGACTATGGCTACACCTTC

J: TRBJ1-1
V: TRBV5-1
size: NA
length: 12
D: NA
CDR3: CASRDQGWKAFF
DNA: TGCGCCAGCAGGGACCAGGGTTGGAAAGCTTTCTTT

J: TRBJ2-7
V: TRBV5-4
size: few
length: 15
D: TRBD1
CDR3: CASSPGGFATYEQYF
DNA: TGTGCCAGCAGTCCAGGGGGCTTTGCCACCTACGAGCAGTACTTC

J: TRBJ2-2
V: TRBV10-3
size: NA
length: 16
D: NA
CDR3: CAISENTAPNTGELFF
DNA: TGTGCCATCAGTGAGAATACAGCCCCGAACACCGGGGAGCTGTTTTTT

J: TRBJ2-2
V: TRBV4-3
size: NA
length: 15
D: TRBD1
CDR3: CASSQDHRDRGLLFF
DNA: TGCGCCAGCAGCCAAGATCACCGGGACAGGGGGTTGCTGTTTTTT

J: TRBJ1-1
V: TRBV6-2/TRBV6-3
size: NA
length: 16
D: NA
CDR3: CASSYSIGLLEGEAFF
DNA: TGTGCCAGCAGTTACTCGATTGGACTCCTGGAGGGTGAAGCTTTCTTT

J: TRBJ2-1
V: TRBV7-6
size: NA
length: 15
D: NA
CDR3: CASSLAFSSYNEQFF
DNA: TGTGCCAGCAGCTTAGCGTTCAGCTCCTACAATGAGCAGTTCTTC

J: TRBJ1-5
V: TRBV10-3
size: NA
length: 13
D: TRBD1
CDR3: CAIGQDSNQPQHF
DNA: TGTGCCATCGGACAGGATAGCAATCAGCCCCAGCATTTT

J: TRBJ1-2
V: TRBV14
size: NA
length: 13
D: TRBD1
CDR3: CASSPWTGLGYTF
DNA: TGTGCCAGCAGCCCTTGGACAGGGCTTGGCTACACCTTC

J: TRBJ1-1
V: TRBV19
size: NA
length: 11
D: NA
CDR3: CASETLREAFF
DNA: TGTGCCAGCGAAACCCTCAGGGAAGCTTTCTTT